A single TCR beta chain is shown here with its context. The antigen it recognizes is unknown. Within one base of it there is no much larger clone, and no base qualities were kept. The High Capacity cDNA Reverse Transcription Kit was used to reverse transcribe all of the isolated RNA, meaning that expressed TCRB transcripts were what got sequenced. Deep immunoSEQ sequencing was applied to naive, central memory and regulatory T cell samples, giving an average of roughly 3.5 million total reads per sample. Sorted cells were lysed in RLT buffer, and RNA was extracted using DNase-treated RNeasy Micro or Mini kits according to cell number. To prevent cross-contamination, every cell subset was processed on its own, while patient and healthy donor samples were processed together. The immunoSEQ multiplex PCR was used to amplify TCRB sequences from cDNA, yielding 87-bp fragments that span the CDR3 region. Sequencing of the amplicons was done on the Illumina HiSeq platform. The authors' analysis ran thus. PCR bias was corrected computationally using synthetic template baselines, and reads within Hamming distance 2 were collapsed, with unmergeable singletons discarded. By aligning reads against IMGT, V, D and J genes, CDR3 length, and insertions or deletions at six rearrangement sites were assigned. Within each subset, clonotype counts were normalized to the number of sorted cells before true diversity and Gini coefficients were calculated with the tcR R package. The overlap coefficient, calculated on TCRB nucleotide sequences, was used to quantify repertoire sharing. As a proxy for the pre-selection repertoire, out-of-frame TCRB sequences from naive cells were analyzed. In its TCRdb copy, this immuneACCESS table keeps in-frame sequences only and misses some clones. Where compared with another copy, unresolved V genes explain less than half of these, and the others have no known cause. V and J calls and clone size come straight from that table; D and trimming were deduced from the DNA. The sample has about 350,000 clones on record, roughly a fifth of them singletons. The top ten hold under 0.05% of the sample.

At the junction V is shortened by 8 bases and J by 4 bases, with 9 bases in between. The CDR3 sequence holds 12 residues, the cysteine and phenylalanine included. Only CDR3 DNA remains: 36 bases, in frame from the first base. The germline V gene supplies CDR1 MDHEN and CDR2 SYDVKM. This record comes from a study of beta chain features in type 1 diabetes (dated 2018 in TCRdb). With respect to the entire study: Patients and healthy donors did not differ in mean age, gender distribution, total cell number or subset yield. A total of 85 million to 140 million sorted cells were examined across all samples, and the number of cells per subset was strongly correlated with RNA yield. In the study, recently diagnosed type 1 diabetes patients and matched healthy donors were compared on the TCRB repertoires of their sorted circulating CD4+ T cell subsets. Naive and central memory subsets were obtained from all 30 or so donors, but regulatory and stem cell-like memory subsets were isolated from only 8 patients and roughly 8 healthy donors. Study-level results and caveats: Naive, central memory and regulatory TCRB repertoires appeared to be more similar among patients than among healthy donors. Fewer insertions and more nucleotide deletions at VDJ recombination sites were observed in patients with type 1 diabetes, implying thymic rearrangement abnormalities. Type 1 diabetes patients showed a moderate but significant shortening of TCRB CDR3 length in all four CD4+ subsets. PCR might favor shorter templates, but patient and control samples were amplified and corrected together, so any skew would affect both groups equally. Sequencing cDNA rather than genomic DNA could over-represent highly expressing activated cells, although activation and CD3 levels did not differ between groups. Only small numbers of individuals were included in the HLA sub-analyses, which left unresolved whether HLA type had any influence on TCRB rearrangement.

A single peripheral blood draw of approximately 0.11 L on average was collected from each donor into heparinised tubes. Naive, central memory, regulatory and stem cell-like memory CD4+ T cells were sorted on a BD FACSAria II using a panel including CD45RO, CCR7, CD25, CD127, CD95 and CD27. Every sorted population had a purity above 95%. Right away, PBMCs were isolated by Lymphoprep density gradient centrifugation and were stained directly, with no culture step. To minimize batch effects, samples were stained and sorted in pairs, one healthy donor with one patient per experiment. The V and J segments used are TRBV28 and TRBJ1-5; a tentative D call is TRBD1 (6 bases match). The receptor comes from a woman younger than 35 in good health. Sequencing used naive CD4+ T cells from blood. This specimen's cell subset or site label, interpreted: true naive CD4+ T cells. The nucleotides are TGTGCCAGCTCCCAGGGGAATCAGCCCCAGCATTTT. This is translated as CASSQGNQPQHF.